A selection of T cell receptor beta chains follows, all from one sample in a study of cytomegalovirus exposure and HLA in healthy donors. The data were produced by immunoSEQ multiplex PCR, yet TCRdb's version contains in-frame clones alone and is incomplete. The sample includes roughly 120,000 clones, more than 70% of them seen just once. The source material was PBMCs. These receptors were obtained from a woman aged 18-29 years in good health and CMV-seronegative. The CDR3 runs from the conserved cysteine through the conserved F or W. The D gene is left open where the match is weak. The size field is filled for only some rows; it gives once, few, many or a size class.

TGTGCCAGCAGTTTACGAGGGGGACAGGGTGAAAACACCATATATTTT	CASSLRGGQGENTIYF	TRBD1	-	TRBJ1-3	TRBV28
TGTGCCAGCAGCGCGGGACTTAACACTGAAGCTTTCTTT	CASSAGLNTEAFF	-	-	TRBJ1-1	TRBV11-2
TGTGCCAGCGCGGGGTCCCGCGCCGGGGAGCTGTTTTTT	CASAGSRAGELFF	-	-	TRBJ2-2	TRBV27
TGTGCCAGCCGACCAGCTCGGAGGGAGAGTTACACAGATACGCAGTATTTT	CASRPARRESYTDTQYF	-	-	TRBJ2-3	TRBV18
TGTGCCAGTAGTATGGGGCTTGTCTACGAGCAGTACTTC	CASSMGLVYEQYF	-	once	TRBJ2-7	TRBV19
TGTGCCAGCAGTGAGAGGGCAAAGCCCCAGCATTTT	CASSERAKPQHF	-	-	TRBJ1-5	TRBV6-1
TGTGCCAGCTCTATCTTAGGGGTGAACACTGAAGCTTTCTTT	CASSILGVNTEAFF	-	-	TRBJ1-1	TRBV27
TGCGCCAGCAGCTTCCCCCCTTCACTACTAAGTCTGGATGAGCAGTTCTTC	CASSFPPSLLSLDEQFF	-	-	TRBJ2-1	TRBV5-1
TGTGCCAGCAGCTTGGGTTTTGTATCCGGCTACGAGCAGTACTTC	CASSLGFVSGYEQYF	-	-	TRBJ2-7	TRBV5-5
TGTGCCAGCAGTTTACGGCGGTTTACGGATACGCAGTATTTT	CASSLRRFTDTQYF	-	-	TRBJ2-3	TRBV28
TGTGCCAGCAGCTTGAATTTAGCGGGGGAGATCTATTACACAGATACGCAGTATTTT	CASSLNLAGEIYYTDTQYF	TRBD2	-	TRBJ2-3	TRBV5-6
TGTGCCAGCAGCGGCGGGGGGGCGGCAGCAGATACGCAGTATTTT	CASSGGGAAADTQYF	TRBD2	-	TRBJ2-3	TRBV9
TGTGCCAGCAGCTGGGGACAGGGGCTGAACACTGAAGCTTTCTTT	CASSWGQGLNTEAFF	TRBD1	once	TRBJ1-1	TRBV5-4
TGTGCCACCAAAGTCCTTCCAGGTAGCACAGATACGCAGTATTTT	CATKVLPGSTDTQYF	-	-	TRBJ2-3	TRBV15
TGTGCCAGCGGCGGACTAGCGGAGACCTACGAGCAGTACTTC	CASGGLAETYEQYF	TRBD2	-	TRBJ2-7	TRBV2
TGCGCCAGCAGCTTCGGGCGGGGGGGCTACGATACGCAGTATTTT	CASSFGRGGYDTQYF	TRBD2	once	TRBJ2-3	TRBV5-1
TGCGCCAGCAGCCAAGATCTGGGCAGTTCCTACGAGCAGTACTTC	CASSQDLGSSYEQYF	-	-	TRBJ2-7	TRBV4-3
TGTGCCAGCAGTTTATTGGGGCAGGGGTACACCGGGGAGCTGTTTTTT	CASSLLGQGYTGELFF	-	-	TRBJ2-2	TRBV28
TGTGCCAGCAGCTTCCTCGACAGGGACGAAGCTTTCTTT	CASSFLDRDEAFF	TRBD1	-	TRBJ1-1	TRBV5-8
TGTGCCAGCTCAGGGAAGGACACCGGGGAGCTGTTTTTT	CASSGKDTGELFF	-	few	TRBJ2-2	TRBV6-4
TGTGCCAGTAGTTACGGCGGACAGACTAACGAGCAGTACTTC	CASSYGGQTNEQYF	-	-	TRBJ2-7	TRBV19
TGCGCCAGCAGCCCTACAGGGAGCGGGAGGGCCTCCTACGAGCAGTACTTC	CASSPTGSGRASYEQYF	TRBD2	-	TRBJ2-7	TRBV5-1
TGTGCCAGTAGTAGGGACAGGGGACGTGAGCAGTTCTTC	CASSRDRGREQFF	TRBD1	once	TRBJ2-1	TRBV19
TGTGCCAGTCACAGAACCGCAGATACGCAGTATTTT	CASHRTADTQYF	-	-	TRBJ2-3	TRBV27
TGCAGCGCTCCACTTACAGATACGCAGTATTTT	CSAPLTDTQYF	-	-	TRBJ2-3	TRBV20-1
TGCGCCAGCAGCTCCAGGGGGCCGGGCACTGAAGCTTTCTTT	CASSSRGPGTEAFF	TRBD1	-	TRBJ1-1	TRBV5-1
TGTGCCAGCAGCTCGGAGGACCTTCGAGAGACCCAGTACTTC	CASSSEDLRETQYF	-	-	TRBJ2-5	TRBV7-9
TGTGCCAGCTCACCTGGAAGGGGAGAGACCCAGTACTTC	CASSPGRGETQYF	-	-	TRBJ2-5	TRBV18
TGCGCCAGCAGCCTTGTCTCTAGCGGCACAGATACGCAGTATTTT	CASSLVSSGTDTQYF	-	-	TRBJ2-3	TRBV5-1
TGCGCCAGCAGCTTGGCCATGGGGGGAGCTGATACGCAGTATTTT	CASSLAMGGADTQYF	-	-	TRBJ2-3	TRBV5-1
TGTGCCAGCAGTTTCCAACGGGGTGGGAGCTTCACAGATACGCAGTATTTT	CASSFQRGGSFTDTQYF	-	-	TRBJ2-3	TRBV27
TGTGCCGTCCCCAGCGGACGGAATGAGCAGTTCTTC	CAVPSGRNEQFF	-	-	TRBJ2-1	TRBV7-9
TGTGCCAGCAGTCCCTATCAGGGGACTGAAGCTTTCTTT	CASSPYQGTEAFF	-	-	TRBJ1-1	TRBV27
TGTGCCTCCCAAAGGGGGATGAACACCGGGGAGCTGTTTTTT	CASQRGMNTGELFF	-	-	TRBJ2-2	TRBV19
TGTGCCAGCAGCTTAGTAGGTGGGGGGGGAGAGACCCAGTACTTC	CASSLVGGGGETQYF	TRBD2	once	TRBJ2-5	TRBV7-6
TGTGCCAGCAGCCCCTGGGGCGGTGAGCAGTTCTTC	CASSPWGGEQFF	-	-	TRBJ2-1	TRBV9
TGCGCCAGCAGCCAAGATTGGAGTACTAGCGGTTACAATGAGCAGTTCTTC	CASSQDWSTSGYNEQFF	TRBD2	-	TRBJ2-1	TRBV4-3
TGTGCCAGCAGGGTCGGCAAAGCGGGCACTGAAGCTTTCTTT	CASRVGKAGTEAFF	-	-	TRBJ1-1	TRBV6-5
TGTGCCAGCAGCCCCCGTTGGACTAGCGGGGGGGCTGAGACCCAGTACTTC	CASSPRWTSGGAETQYF	TRBD2	-	TRBJ2-5	TRBV7-6
TGTGCCAGCAGCAGCAGGAGGGTTAATAATGAGCAGTTCTTC	CASSSRRVNNEQFF	-	-	TRBJ2-1	TRBV13
TGTGCCAGCAGCTCTTGGGACAGGGGTCTCCCGGACGTCCTGACTTTC	CASSSWDRGLPDVLTF	TRBD1	-	TRBJ2-6	TRBV5-8
TGTGCCAGCCACCTCCGGGGGGGAGAGACCCAGTACTTC	CASHLRGGETQYF	TRBD2	-	TRBJ2-5	TRBV28
TGTGCCAGCAGCCTCGGGGGATTCTTCACAGATACGCAGTATTTT	CASSLGGFFTDTQYF	-	-	TRBJ2-3	TRBV11-1
TGTGCCAGCAGCTTGGGCAGGGCGGTGCGAGAGACCCAGTACTTC	CASSLGRAVRETQYF	-	-	TRBJ2-5	TRBV5-6
TGTGCCAGCGGGACCGCGGGAGCGGTTTATACGCAGTATTTT	CASGTAGAVYTQYF	TRBD2	-	TRBJ2-3	TRBV28
TGTGCCAGCAGTGAGGGGGGAATACGCAATCAGCCCCAGCATTTT	CASSEGGIRNQPQHF	-	-	TRBJ1-5	TRBV2
TGTGCCAGCAGCGTGGACAGGGAAGCATACGAGCAGTACTTC	CASSVDREAYEQYF	TRBD1	-	TRBJ2-7	TRBV11-2
TGTGCCAGCAGCTTAAACTTAGCGGGAACACAGTATTTT	CASSLNLAGTQYF	TRBD2	-	TRBJ2-3	TRBV9
TGTGCCAGCAGAGGGGACAGTCAAGAGACCCAGTACTTC	CASRGDSQETQYF	TRBD1	-	TRBJ2-5	TRBV27
TGTGCCAGCAGTTTCAGGGGGTCTATTCCTGAAGCTTTCTTT	CASSFRGSIPEAFF	TRBD1	-	TRBJ1-1	TRBV27
TGTGCCAGCAGCCAGCTACAGCCGTACACTGAAGCTTTCTTT	CASSQLQPYTEAFF	-	-	TRBJ1-1	TRBV4-2
TGTGCCAGCAGCTTAGGGGGACTAAATGGCTACACCTTC	CASSLGGLNGYTF	-	-	TRBJ1-2	TRBV11-2